The text below deals with one T cell receptor beta chain. This sample stems from a study of control samples from healthy donors and cancer patients. CDR1 is SGDLS and CDR2 is YYNGEE in the germline V gene. With 4 bases clipped from V and 0 bases from J, the junction kept 2 bases outside the gene matches. The CDR3 spans 15 residues. The method was immunoSEQ multiplex PCR; TCRdb's version includes in-frame clones alone and lacks a portion of them. This sample has approximately 40,000 clones, with roughly 92% found just once. The source is a woman aged 50 to 60 in good health. The chain combines TRBV9 with TRBJ2-1; TRBD2 matches at 9 bases. Specimen: blood. The CDR3 DNA sequence: TGTGCCAGCAGCTCTAGCGGGGACTCCTACAATGAGCAGTTCTTC. As protein: CASSSSGDSYNEQFF.